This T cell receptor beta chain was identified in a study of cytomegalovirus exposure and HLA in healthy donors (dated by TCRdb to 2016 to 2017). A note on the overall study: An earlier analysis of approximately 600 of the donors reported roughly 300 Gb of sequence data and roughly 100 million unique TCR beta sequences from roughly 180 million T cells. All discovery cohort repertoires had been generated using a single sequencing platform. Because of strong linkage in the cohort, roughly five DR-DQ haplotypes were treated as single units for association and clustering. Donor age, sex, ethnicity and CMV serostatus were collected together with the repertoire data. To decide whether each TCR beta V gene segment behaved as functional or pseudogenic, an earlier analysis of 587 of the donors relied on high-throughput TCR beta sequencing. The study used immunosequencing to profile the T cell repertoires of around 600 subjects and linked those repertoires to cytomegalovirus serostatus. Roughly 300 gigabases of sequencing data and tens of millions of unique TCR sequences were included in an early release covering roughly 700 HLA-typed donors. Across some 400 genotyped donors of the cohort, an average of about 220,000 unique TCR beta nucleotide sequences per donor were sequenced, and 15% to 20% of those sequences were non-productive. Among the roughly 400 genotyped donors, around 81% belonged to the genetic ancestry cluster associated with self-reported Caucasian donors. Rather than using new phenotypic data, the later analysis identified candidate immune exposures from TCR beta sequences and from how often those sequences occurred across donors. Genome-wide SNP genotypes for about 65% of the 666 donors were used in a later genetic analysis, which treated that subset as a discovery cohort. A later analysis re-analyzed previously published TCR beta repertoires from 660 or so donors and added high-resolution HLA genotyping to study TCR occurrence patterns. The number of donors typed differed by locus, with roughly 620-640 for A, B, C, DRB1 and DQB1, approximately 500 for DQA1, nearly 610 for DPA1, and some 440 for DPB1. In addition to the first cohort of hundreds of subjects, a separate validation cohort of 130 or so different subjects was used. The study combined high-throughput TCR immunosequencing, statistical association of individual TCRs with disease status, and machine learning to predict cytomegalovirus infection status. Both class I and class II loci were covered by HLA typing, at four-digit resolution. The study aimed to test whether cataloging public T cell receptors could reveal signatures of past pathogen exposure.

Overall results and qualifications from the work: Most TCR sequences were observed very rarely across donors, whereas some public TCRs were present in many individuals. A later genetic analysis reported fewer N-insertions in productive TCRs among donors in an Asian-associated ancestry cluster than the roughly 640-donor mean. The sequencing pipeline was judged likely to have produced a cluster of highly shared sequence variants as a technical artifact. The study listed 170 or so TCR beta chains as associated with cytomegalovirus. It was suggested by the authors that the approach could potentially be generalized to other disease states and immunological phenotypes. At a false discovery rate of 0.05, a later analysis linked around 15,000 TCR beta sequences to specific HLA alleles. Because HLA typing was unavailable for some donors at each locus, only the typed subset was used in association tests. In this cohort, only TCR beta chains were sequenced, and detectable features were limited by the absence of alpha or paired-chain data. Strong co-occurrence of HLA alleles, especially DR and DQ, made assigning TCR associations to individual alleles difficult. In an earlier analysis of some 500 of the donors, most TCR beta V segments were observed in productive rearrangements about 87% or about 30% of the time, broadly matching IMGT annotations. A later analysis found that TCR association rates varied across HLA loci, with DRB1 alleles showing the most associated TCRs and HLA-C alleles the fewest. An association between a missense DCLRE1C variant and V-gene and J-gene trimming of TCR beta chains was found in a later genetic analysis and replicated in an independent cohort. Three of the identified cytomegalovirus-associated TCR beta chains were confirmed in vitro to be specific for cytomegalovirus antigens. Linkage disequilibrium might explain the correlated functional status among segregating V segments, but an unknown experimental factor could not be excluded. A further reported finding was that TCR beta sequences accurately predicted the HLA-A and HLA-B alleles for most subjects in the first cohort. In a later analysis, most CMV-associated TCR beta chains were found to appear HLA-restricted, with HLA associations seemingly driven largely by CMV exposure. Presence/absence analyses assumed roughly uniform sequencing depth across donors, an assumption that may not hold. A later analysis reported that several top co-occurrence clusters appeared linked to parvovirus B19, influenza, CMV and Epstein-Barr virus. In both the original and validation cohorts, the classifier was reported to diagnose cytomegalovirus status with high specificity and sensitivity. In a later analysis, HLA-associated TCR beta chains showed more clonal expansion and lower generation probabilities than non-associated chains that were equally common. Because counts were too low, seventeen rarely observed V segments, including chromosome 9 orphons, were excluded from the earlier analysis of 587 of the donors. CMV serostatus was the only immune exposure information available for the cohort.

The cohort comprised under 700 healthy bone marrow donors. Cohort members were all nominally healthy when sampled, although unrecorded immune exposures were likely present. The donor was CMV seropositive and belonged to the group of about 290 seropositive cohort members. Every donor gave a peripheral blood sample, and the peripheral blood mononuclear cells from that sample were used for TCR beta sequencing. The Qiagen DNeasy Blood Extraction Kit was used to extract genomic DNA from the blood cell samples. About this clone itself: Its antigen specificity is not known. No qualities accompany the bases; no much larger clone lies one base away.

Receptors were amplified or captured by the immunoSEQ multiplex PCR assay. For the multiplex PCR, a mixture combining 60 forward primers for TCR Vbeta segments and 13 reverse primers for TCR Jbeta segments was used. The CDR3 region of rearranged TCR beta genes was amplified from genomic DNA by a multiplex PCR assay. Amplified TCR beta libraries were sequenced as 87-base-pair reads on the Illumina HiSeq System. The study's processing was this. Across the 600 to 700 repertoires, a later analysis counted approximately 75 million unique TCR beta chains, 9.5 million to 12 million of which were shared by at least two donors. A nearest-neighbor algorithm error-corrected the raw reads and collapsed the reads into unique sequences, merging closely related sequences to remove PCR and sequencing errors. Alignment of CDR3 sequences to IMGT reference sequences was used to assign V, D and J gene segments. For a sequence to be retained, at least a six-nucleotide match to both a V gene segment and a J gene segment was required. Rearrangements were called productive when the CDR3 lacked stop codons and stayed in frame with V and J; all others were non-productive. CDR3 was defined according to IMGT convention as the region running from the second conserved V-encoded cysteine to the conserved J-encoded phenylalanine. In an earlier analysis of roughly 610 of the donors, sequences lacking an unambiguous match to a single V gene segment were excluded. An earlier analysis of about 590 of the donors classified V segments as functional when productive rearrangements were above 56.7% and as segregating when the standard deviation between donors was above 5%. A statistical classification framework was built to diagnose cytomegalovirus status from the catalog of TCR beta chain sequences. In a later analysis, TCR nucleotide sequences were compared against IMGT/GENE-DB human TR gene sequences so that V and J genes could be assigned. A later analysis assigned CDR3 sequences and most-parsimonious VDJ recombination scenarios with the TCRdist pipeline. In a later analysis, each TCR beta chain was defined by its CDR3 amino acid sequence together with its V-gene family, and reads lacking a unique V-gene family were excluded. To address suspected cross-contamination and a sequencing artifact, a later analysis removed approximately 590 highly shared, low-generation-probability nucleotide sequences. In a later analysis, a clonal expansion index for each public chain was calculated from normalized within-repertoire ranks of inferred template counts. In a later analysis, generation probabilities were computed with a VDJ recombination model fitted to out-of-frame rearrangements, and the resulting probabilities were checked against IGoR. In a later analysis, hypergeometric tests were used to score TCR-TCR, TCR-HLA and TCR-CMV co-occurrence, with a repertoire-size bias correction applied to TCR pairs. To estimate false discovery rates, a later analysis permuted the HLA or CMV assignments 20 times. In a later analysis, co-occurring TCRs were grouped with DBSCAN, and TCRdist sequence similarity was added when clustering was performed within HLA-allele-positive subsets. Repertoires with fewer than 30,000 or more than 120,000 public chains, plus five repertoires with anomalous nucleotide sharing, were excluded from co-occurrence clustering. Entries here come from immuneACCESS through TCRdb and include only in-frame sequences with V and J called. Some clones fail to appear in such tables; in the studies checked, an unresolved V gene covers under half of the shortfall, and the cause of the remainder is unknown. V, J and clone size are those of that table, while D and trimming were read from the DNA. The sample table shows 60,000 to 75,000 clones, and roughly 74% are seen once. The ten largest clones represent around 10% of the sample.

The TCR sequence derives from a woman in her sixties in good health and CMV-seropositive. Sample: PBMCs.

CDR3 sequence: CASSRGPDKEKLFF. The DNA sequence follows: TGCGCCAGCAGTCGCGGGCCCGATAAGGAAAAACTGTTTTTT. The rearrangement joined TRBV5-1 to TRBJ1-4; a confident D gene designation cannot be given. V is cut by 5 bases and J by 8 bases, and the space between the germline ends is 16 bases. The CDR3 sequence holds 14 residues, the cysteine and phenylalanine included. Just CDR3 DNA is preserved here, 42 bases in frame from base 1. The germline V gene supplies CDR1 SGHRS and CDR2 YFSETQ. Outside the CDR3, residues come from the reference TRBV5-1 and TRBJ1-4 proteins, so the full variable domain is: KAGVTQTPRYLIKTRGQQVTLSCSPISGHRSVSWYQQTPGQGLQFLFEYFSETQRNKGNFPGRFSGRQFSNSRSEMNVSTLELGDSALYLCASSRGPDKEKLFFGSGTQLSVL.